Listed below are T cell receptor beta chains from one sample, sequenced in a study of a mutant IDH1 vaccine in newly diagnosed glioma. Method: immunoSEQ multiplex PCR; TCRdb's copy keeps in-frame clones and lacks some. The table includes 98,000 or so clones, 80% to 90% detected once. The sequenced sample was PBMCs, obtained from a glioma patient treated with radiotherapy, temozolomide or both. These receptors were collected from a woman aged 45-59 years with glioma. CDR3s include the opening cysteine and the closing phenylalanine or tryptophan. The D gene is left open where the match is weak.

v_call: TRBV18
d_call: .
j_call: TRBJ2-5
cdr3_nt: TGTGCCAGCTCACCAGGACACAAACAAGAGACCCAGTACTTC
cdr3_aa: CASSPGHKQETQYF

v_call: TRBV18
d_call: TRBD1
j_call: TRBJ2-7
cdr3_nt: TGTGCCAGCTCGGTGACAGGGGAGCCCTACGAGCAGTACTTC
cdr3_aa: CASSVTGEPYEQYF

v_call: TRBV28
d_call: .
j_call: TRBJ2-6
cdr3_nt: TGTGCCAGCCTCTCGTCGGGCGGGGCCAACGTCCTGACTTTC
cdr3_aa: CASLSSGGANVLTF

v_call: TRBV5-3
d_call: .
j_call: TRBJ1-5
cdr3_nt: TGTGCCAGAAGCTTGGGGGGGCATAGCAATCAGCCCCAGCATTTT
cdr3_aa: CARSLGGHSNQPQHF

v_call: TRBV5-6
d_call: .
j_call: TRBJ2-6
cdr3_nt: TGTGCCAGCAGTTTGAGGGGTTGGTCAGGCTCTGGGGCCAACGTCCTGACTTTC
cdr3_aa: CASSLRGWSGSGANVLTF

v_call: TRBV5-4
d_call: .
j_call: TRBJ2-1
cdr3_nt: TGTGCCAGCAGCTTGGGTGGCGGGGCAAGCTACAATGAGCAGTTCTTC
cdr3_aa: CASSLGGGASYNEQFF

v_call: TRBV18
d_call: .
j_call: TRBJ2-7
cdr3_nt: TGTGCCAGCTCACCACCGGTCAGAACTTACGAGCAGTACTTC
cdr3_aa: CASSPPVRTYEQYF

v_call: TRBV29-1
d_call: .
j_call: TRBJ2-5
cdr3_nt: TGCAGCGTGATGGTGGTGGCGAGGGACTTTCAAGAGACCCAGTACTTC
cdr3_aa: CSVMVVARDFQETQYF

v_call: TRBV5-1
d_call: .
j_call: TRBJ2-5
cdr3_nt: TGCGCCAGCAGCTTGGAACGGTTCCAAGAGACCCAGTACTTC
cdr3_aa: CASSLERFQETQYF

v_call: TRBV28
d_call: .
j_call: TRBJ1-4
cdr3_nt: TGTGCCAGCAGCTTAGGAGGTTTACATGAAAAACTGTTTTTT
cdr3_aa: CASSLGGLHEKLFF

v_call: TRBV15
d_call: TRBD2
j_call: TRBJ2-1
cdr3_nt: TGTGCCACCAGCAGAGATGGGACTAGCTACGATGAGCAGTTCTTC
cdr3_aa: CATSRDGTSYDEQFF

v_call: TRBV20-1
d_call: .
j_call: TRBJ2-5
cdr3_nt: TGCAGTGCTAGAGCTTTGGAGACCCAGTACTTC
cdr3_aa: CSARALETQYF

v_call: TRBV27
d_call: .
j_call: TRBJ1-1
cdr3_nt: TGTGCCAGCAGCCCCTCCTACAGGGTCACTGAAGCTTTCTTT
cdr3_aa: CASSPSYRVTEAFF

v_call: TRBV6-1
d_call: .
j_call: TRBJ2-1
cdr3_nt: TGTGCCAGCACCCGGACCTACAATGAGCAGTTCTTC
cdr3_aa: CASTRTYNEQFF

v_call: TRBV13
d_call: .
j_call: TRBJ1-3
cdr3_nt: TGTGCCAGCAGCCCTTACGGGCACGGGTCCCCCTCTGGAAACACCATATATTTT
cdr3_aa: CASSPYGHGSPSGNTIYF

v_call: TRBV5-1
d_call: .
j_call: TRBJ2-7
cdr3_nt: TGCGCCAGCAGCTTGGAGGGGGGATATTCCTACGAGCAGTACTTC
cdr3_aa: CASSLEGGYSYEQYF